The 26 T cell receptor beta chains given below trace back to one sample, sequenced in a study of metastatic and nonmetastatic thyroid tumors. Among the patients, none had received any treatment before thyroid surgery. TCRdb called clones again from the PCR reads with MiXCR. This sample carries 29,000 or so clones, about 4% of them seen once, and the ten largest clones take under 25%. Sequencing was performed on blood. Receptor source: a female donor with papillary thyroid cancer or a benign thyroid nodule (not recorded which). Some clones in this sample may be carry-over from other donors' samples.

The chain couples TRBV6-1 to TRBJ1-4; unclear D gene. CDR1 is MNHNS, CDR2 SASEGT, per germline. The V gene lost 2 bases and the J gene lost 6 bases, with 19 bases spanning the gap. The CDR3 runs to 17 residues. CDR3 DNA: TGTGCCAGCAGTGAAAAAGTGCGAGCATGGTGGGATGAAAAACTGTTTTTT. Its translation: CASSEKVRAWWDEKLFF.

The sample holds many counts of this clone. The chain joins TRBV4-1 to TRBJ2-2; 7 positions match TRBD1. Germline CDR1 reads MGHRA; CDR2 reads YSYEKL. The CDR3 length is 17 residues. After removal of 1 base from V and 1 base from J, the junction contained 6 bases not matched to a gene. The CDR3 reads CASSQGLRQGNTGELFF. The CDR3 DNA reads TGCGCCAGCAGCCAAGGGTTAAGACAGGGGAACACCGGGGAGCTGTTTTTT.

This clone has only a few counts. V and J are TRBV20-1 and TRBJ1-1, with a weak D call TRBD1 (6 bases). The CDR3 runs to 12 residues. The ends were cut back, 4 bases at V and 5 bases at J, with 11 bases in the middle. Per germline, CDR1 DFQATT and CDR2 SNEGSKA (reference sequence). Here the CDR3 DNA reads TGCAGTGCTACGAACAGGGAGACTGAAGCTTTCTTT. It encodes CSATNRETEAFF.

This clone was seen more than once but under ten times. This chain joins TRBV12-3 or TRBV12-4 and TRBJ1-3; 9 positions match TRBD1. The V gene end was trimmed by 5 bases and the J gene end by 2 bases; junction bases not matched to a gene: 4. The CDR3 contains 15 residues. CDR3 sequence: CASSPGTGPGNTIYF. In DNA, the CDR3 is TGTGCCAGCAGTCCCGGGACAGGGCCTGGAAACACCATATATTTT.

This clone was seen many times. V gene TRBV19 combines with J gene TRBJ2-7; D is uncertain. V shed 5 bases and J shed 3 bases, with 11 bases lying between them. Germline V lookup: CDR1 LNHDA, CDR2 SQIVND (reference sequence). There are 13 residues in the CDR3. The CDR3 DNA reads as TGTGCCAGTAGTCTGGGGTTCAACTACGAGCAGTACTTC. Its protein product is CASSLGFNYEQYF.

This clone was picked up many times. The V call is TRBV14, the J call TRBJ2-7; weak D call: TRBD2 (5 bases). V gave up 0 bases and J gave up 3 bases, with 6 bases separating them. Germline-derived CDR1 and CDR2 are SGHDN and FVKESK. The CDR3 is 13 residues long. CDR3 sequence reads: CASSQDRDYEQYF. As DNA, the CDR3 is TGTGCCAGCAGCCAAGATCGGGACTACGAGCAGTACTTC.

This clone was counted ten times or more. The DNA for the CDR3 is TGTGCCAGCAGCCTGGGGGGTTATCAGCCCCAGCATTTT. Its translation is CASSLGGYQPQHF. The chain carries TRBV5-6 and TRBJ1-5; possible D gene TRBD1, 5 bases. Germline V gene sequence: CDR1 SGHDT, CDR2 YYEEEE. Trimming removed 4 bases from V and 5 bases from J, with 10 bases in between. The CDR3 runs to 13 residues.

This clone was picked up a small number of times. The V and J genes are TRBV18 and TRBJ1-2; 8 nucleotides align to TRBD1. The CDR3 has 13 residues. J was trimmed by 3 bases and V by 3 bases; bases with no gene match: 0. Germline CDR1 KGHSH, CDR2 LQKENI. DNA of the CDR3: TGTGCCAGCTCACCGGACAGGGACTATGGCTACACCTTC. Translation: CASSPDRDYGYTF.

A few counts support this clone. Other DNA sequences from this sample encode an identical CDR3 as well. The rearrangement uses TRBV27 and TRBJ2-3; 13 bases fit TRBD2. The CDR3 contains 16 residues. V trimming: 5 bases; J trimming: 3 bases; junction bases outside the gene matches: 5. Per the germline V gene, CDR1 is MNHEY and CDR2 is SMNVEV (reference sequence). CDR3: CASSSRLAGGTDTQYF. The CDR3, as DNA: TGTGCCAGCAGTAGCCGACTAGCGGGAGGTACAGATACGCAGTATTTT.

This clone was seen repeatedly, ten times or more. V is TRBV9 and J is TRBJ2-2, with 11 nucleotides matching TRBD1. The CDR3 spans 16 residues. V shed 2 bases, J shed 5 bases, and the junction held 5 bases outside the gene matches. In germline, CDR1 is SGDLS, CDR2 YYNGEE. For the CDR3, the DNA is TGTGCCAGCAGCGTGGGGACAGGGGGATCTACCGGGGAGCTGTTTTTT. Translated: CASSVGTGGSTGELFF.

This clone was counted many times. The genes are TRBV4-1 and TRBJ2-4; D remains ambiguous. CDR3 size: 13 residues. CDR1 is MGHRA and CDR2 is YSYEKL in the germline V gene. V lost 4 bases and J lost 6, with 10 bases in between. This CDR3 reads CASSPNPGNIQYF. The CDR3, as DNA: TGCGCCAGCAGCCCGAATCCAGGAAACATTCAGTACTTC.

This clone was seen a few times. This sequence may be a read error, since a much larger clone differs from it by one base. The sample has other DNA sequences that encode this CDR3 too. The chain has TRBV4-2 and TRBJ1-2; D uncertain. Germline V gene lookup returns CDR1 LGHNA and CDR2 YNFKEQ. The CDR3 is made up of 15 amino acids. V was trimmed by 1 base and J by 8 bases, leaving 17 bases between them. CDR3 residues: CASSQVLPAAAGYTF. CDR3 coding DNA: TGTGCCAGCAGCCAAGTACTACCCGCGGCGGCCGGCTACACCTTC.

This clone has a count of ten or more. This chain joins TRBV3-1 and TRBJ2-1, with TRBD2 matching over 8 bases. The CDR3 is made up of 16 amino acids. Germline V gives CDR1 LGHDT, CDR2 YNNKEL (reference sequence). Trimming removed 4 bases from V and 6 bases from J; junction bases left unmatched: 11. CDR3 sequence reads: CASSPSSGLPSNEQFF. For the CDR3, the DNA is TGTGCCAGCAGCCCGTCTAGCGGGCTACCTTCCAATGAGCAGTTCTTC.

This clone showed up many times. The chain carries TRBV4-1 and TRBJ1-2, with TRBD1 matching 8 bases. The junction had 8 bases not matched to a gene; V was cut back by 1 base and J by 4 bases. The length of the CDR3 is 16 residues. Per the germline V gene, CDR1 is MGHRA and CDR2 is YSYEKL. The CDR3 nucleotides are TGCGCCAGCAGCCAAGCCCGGACAGGGCCGATCTATGGCTACACCTTC. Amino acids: CASSQARTGPIYGYTF.

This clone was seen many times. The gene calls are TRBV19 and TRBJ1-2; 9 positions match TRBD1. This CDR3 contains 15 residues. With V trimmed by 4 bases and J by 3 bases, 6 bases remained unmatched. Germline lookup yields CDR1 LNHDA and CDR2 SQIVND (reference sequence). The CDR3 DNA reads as TGTGCCAGTAGTACCGCCGGACAGGGGTACTATGGCTACACCTTC. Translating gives CASSTAGQGYYGYTF.

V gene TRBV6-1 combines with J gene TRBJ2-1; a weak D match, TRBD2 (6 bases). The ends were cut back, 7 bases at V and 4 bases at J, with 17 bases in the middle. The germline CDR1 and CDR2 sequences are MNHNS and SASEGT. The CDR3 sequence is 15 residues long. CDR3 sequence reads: CASNNPGTRYNEQFF. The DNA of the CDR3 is TGTGCCAGCAACAACCCCGGGACTCGTTACAATGAGCAGTTCTTC.

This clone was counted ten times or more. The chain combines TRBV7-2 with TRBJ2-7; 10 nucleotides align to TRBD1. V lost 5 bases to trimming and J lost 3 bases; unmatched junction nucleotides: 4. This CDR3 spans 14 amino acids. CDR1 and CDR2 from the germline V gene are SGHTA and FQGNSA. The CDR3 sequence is CASSPRTGGYEQYF. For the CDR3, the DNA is TGTGCCAGCAGCCCTCGGACAGGGGGCTACGAGCAGTACTTC.

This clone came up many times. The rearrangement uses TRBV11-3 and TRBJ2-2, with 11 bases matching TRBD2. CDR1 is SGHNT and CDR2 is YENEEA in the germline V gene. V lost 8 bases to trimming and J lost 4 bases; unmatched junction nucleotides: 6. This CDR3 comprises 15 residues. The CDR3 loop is CASRHGTSGTGELFF. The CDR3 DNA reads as TGTGCCAGCCGTCATGGGACTAGCGGCACCGGGGAGCTGTTTTTT.

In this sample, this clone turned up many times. The CDR3 is CASSGQGADTQYF. The DNA of the CDR3 is TGTGCCAGCAGTGGGCAGGGCGCAGATACGCAGTATTTT. The genes are TRBV2 and TRBJ2-3; weak D call: TRBD1 (5 bases). V shed 4 bases and J shed 4 bases, with 9 bases lying between them. Germline lookup yields CDR1 SNHLY and CDR2 FYNNEI. The CDR3 contains 13 residues.

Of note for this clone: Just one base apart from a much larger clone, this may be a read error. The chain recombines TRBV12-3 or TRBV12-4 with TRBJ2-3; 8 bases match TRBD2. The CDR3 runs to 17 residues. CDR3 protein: CASILLGREALTDTQYF. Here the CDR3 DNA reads TGCGCCAGCATCCTCCTAGGGCGGGAGGCACTCACAGATACGCAGTATTTT.

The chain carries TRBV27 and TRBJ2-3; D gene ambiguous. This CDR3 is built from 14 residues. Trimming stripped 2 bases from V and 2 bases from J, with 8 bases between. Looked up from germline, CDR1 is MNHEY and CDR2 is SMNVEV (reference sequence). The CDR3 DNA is TGTGCCAGCAGTTTAGACATTTTCACAGATACGCAGTATTTT. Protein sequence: CASSLDIFTDTQYF.

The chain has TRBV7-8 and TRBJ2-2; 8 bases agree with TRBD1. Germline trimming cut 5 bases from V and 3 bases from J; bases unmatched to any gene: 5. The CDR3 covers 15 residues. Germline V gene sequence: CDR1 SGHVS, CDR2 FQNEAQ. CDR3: CASSRWTGYTGELFF. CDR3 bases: TGTGCCAGCAGCAGATGGACAGGGTACACCGGGGAGCTGTTTTTT.

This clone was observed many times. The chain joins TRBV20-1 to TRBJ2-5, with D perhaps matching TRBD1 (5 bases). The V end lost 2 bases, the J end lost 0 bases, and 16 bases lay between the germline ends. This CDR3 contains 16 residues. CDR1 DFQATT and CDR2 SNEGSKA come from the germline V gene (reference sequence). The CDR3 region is CSARKTAPRYQETQYF. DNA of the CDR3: TGCAGTGCTAGAAAGACAGCTCCCCGGTACCAAGAGACCCAGTACTTC.

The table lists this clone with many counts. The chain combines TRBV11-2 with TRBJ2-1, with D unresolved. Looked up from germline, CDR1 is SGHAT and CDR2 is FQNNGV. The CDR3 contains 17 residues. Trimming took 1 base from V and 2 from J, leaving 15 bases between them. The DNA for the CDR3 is TGTGCCAGCAGCTTAGGCCCGACCCCCCTAACCTACAATGAGCAGTTCTTC. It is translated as CASSLGPTPLTYNEQFF.

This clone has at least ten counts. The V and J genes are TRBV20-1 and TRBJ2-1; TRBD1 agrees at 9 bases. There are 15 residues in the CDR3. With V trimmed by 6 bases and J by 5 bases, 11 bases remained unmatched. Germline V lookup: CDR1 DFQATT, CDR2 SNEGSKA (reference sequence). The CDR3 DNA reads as TGCAGTGCCAAGACCCAGAGGACAGGGGACAATGAGCAGTTCTTC. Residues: CSAKTQRTGDNEQFF.

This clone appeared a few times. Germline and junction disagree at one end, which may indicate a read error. DNA for the CDR3: TGTGCCAGCAATTTAAGGGGGGGGGAGCAGTTGTTT. Its translation: CASNLRGGEQLF. This chain joins TRBV27 and TRBJ2-2; maybe TRBD2 (7 bases). The CDR3 is 12 residues long. Germline V gene lookup returns CDR1 MNHEY and CDR2 SMNVEV (reference sequence).